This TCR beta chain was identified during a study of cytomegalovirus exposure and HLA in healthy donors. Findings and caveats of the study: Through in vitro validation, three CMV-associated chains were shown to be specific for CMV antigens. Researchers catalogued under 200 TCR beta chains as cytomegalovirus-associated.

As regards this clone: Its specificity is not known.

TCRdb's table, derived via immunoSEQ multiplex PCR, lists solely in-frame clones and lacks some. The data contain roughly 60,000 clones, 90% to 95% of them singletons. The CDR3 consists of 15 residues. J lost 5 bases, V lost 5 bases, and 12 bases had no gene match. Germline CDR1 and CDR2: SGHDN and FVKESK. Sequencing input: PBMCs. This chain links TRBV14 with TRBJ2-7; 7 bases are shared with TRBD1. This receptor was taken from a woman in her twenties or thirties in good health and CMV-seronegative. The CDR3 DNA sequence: TGTGCCAGCAGCGTTTCGGGACAGCGAGCGAACGAGCAGTACTTC. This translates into CASSVSGQRANEQYF.